Reported below is one T cell receptor (beta chain). Its antigen is currently unknown. The data belong to a study of cytomegalovirus exposure and HLA in healthy donors. Sequenced by immunoSEQ multiplex PCR; TCRdb stores in-frame clones only, minus some. The repertoire has about 130,000 clones, roughly 89% of them found once; the top ten carry roughly 9.2%. Overall study findings and caveats: A subsequent analysis found that TCR clusters from the first cohort also tended to co-occur in the approximately 120 validation repertoires, with about 94% of cluster scores above 0.

V was trimmed by 5 bases and J by 0 bases, leaving 16 bases between them. The CDR3 runs to 16 residues. CDR1 and CDR2 (germline): SGHAT, FQNNGV. This receptor was identified in a woman aged 18-29 years in good health and CMV-seropositive. The V call is TRBV11-2, the J call TRBJ1-2; D may be TRBD1 (5 bases). Input material: PBMCs. The CDR3 here is CASSHPWTRSNYGYTF. CDR3 DNA sequence: TGTGCCAGCAGCCATCCGTGGACACGATCTAACTATGGCTACACCTTC. Full variable domain (remainder filled in from reference TRBV11-2 and TRBJ1-2): EAGVAQSPRYKIIEKRQSVAFWCNPISGHATLYWYQQILGQGPKLLIQFQNNGVVDDSQLPKDRFSAERLKGVDSTLKIQPAKLEDSAVYLCASSHPWTRSNYGYTFGSGTRLTVV.